Presented here are 23 T cell receptor beta chains from one specimen sequenced in a study of Ad26.COV2.S vaccination and SARS-CoV-2 variants. Sequencing was performed with immunoSEQ multiplex PCR; in TCRdb, only in-frame clones are kept and a portion is missing. This table has under 150,000 clones, just over 85% appearing once. This sample comprised peripheral blood, obtained after recovery from COVID-19. The source is a human donor who had recovered from COVID-19.

This chain links TRBV7-9 with TRBJ1-5, with 7 bases that match TRBD1. CDR1 SEHNR and CDR2 FQNEAQ come from the germline V gene (reference sequence). The CDR3 is 15 residues long. The trim removed 0 bases at V and 2 bases at J, leaving 1 base unmatched. The CDR3 DNA reads TGTGCCAGCAGCTTAGCAGGGGGCGGCAATCAGCCCCAGCATTTT. It yields the protein CASSLAGGGNQPQHF. The full variable domain, with the rest looked up from reference TRBV7-9 and TRBJ1-5, is DTGVSQNPRHKITKRGQNVTFRCDPISEHNRLYWYRQTLGQGPEFLTYFQNEAQLEKSRLLSDRFSAERPKGSFSTLEIQRTEQGDSAMYLCASSLAGGGNQPQHFGDGTRLSIL.

This chain links TRBV5-5 with TRBJ1-5; a weak D match, TRBD1 (6 bases). The CDR3 loop spans 15 amino acids. In germline, CDR1 is SGHKS, CDR2 YYEKEE (reference sequence). V was cut by 0 bases and J by 1 base, with 8 bases left in between. The CDR3 region is CASSLGTASNQPQHF. In DNA form, the CDR3 reads TGTGCCAGCAGCTTGGGGACAGCAAGCAATCAGCCCCAGCATTTT.

This chain uses TRBV20-1 with TRBJ2-7, with a possible D match to TRBD2 (6 bases). V lost 3 bases and J 3 bases, leaving 30 bases between the germline ends. Germline V gene sequence: CDR1 DFQATT, CDR2 SNEGSKA (reference sequence). The CDR3 totals 19 residues. The chain's CDR3 is CSASFRANSAGPNRYEQYF. The CDR3 DNA reads TGCAGTGCTAGTTTCCGGGCAAATAGCGCGGGGCCGAACCGCTACGAGCAGTACTTC.

CDR3 nucleotides: TGTGCCAGCAGCTTTCCCAACGCCTACACCGGGGAGCTGTTTTTT. Translating it yields CASSFPNAYTGELFF. The V gene is TRBV5-6, the J gene TRBJ2-2; D is uncertain. This CDR3 contains 15 residues. The germline V gene encodes CDR1 SGHDT and CDR2 YYEEEE. V lost 2 bases and J 3 bases, leaving 11 bases between the germline ends.

The chain carries TRBV30 and TRBJ2-1; D not certain. The length of the CDR3 is 15 residues. CDR1 is GTSNPN and CDR2 is SVGIG in the germline V gene (reference sequence). V was pared by 5 bases and J by 5 bases, with 19 bases between. CDR3 DNA sequence: TGTGCCTGGTCTCATCGGAGCCTCATTGACAATGAGCAGTTCTTC. Its protein is CAWSHRSLIDNEQFF.

CDR3 in DNA: TGTGCCAGCTCACCGTATATCGAAGAGACCCAGTACTTC. Its protein is CASSPYIEETQYF. The chain is built from TRBV18 and TRBJ2-5; D is undetermined. Germline V lookup: CDR1 KGHSH, CDR2 LQKENI. The CDR3 runs 13 residues. With 3 bases removed from V and 3 bases from J, the gap between germline ends came to 8 bases. Looking up the rest from reference TRBV18 and TRBJ2-5 gives the full variable domain: NAGVMQNPRHLVRRRGQEARLRCSPMKGHSHVYWYRQLPEEGLKFMVYLQKENIIDESGMPKERFSAEFPKEGPSILRIQQVVRGDSAAYFCASSPYIEETQYFGPGTRLLVL.

The sample holds one count of this clone. The genes are TRBV10-3 and TRBJ1-5, with D hard to call. Per the germline V gene, CDR1 is ENHRY and CDR2 is SYGVKD. The V end lost 3 bases, the J end lost 2 bases, and 14 bases lay between the germline ends. The CDR3 has 16 residues. The CDR3 DNA reads TGTGCCATCAGTGACGCGGAGGGTATAGGCAATCAGCCCCAGCATTTT. Its translation: CAISDAEGIGNQPQHF.

This clone appeared once. V gene TRBV7-2 combines with J gene TRBJ2-7; D ambiguous. Trimming stripped 2 bases from V and 2 bases from J, with 13 bases between. Germline loops: CDR1 SGHTA, CDR2 FQGNSA. The CDR3 is 15 amino acids. As DNA, the CDR3 is TGTGCCAGCAGCTTATCATCGGTCTCAACCTACGAGCAGTACTTC. It translates to CASSLSSVSTYEQYF. The complete variable domain, with remaining parts taken from reference TRBV7-2 and TRBJ2-7, reads GAGVSQSPSNKVTEKGKDVELRCDPISGHTALYWYRQSLGQGLEFLIYFQGNSAPDKSGLPSDRFSAERTGGSVSTLTIQRTQQEDSAVYLCASSLSSVSTYEQYFGPGTRLTVT.

This clone appeared once. This chain links TRBV6-5 with TRBJ1-6, with no clear D. Deletions cut 4 bases from V and 9 bases from J, with 10 bases between. CDR1 is MNHEY, CDR2 SVGAGI, per germline. The CDR3 has 13 amino acids. The CDR3 DNA follows: TGTGCCAGCAGTTCCGGGTCCGGTTCACCCCTCCACTTT. Its translation: CASSSGSGSPLHF.

The chain links TRBV30 to TRBJ1-1, with D tentatively TRBD1 (5 bases). Germline V gene sequence: CDR1 GTSNPN, CDR2 SVGIG (reference sequence). V gave up 0 bases and J gave up 2 bases, with 10 bases separating them. This CDR3 has 14 amino acids. CDR3 nucleotides: TGTGCCTGGAGTGTAATGGGGCCTAACACTGAAGCTTTCTTT. It yields the protein CAWSVMGPNTEAFF.

This rearrangement joins TRBV4-1 to TRBJ1-1, with a weak D call TRBD1 (6 bases). Germline-derived CDR1 and CDR2 are MGHRA and YSYEKL. Trimming left V 4 bases short and J 2 bases short, with 14 bases between. This CDR3 is 15 amino acids long. CDR3 in DNA: TGCGCCAGCAGCCTGTTAGGGGGAGGTAACACTGAAGCTTTCTTT. It encodes CASSLLGGGNTEAFF.

The J gene is TRBJ2-5, the V gene TRBV3-1 (or the pseudogene TRBV3-2); D perhaps matches TRBD2 (6 bases). Per germline, CDR1 LGHDT and CDR2 YNNKEL (reference sequence). The CDR3 spans 15 residues. V lost 1 base and J lost 0, with 9 bases in between. CDR3 DNA sequence: TGTGCCAGCAGCCAAGTCCTAGCGAACCAAGAGACCCAGTACTTC. The encoded protein is CASSQVLANQETQYF.

The CDR3 is CASSPTGSGAYEQYF. CDR3 in DNA: TGTGCCAGCTCACCTACAGGGTCGGGGGCCTACGAGCAGTACTTC. The chain is built from TRBV18 and TRBJ2-7; D possibly uses TRBD1 or TRBD2 (6 bases each). Germline V lookup: CDR1 KGHSH, CDR2 LQKENI. This CDR3 is 15 amino acids long. Trimming took off 3 bases at V and 2 bases at J, with 14 bases between the two ends. Based on the CDR3 plus reference TRBV18 and TRBJ2-7, the full variable domain is NAGVMQNPRHLVRRRGQEARLRCSPMKGHSHVYWYRQLPEEGLKFMVYLQKENIIDESGMPKERFSAEFPKEGPSILRIQQVVRGDSAAYFCASSPTGSGAYEQYFGPGTRLTVT.

This clone was seen repeatedly, ten times or more. The gene calls are TRBV5-1 and TRBJ1-6; D may be TRBD1 (5 bases). The germline V gene encodes CDR1 SGHRS and CDR2 YFSETQ. V lost 4 bases to trimming and J lost 7 bases, with 24 bases between them. The CDR3 extends over 18 amino acids. The CDR3 protein is CASSPGQSGDIINSPLHF. In DNA, the CDR3 is TGCGCCAGCAGCCCGGGGCAGAGCGGGGATATAATCAATTCACCCCTCCACTTT.

This clone was detected a few times. The chain employs TRBV9 and TRBJ2-3; possibly TRBD1 for D (5 bases). Germline assignment: CDR1 SGDLS and CDR2 YYNGEE. Trimming removed 3 bases at V and 3 bases at J, with 14 bases between. The length of the CDR3 is 15 residues. The CDR3 bases are TGTGCCAGCAGCGCCCTGGTTTCAGGGACAGATACGCAGTATTTT. This gives the protein CASSALVSGTDTQYF. Full variable domain (remainder filled in from reference TRBV9 and TRBJ2-3): DSGVTQTPKHLITATGQRVTLRCSPRSGDLSVYWYQQSLDQGLQFLIQYYNGEERAKGNILERFSAQQFPDLHSELNLSSLELGDSALYFCASSALVSGTDTQYFGPGTRLTVL.

J is TRBJ1-1 and V is TRBV19, with 9 bases that match TRBD1. The germline V gene encodes CDR1 LNHDA and CDR2 SQIVND (reference sequence). V lost 3 bases, J lost 4 bases, and 12 bases stayed unmatched. The CDR3 covers 17 residues. The CDR3 sequence is CASSIEGQGSSGTEAFF. The CDR3 DNA sequence: TGTGCCAGTAGTATCGAGGGACAGGGTTCGAGTGGCACTGAAGCTTTCTTT.

Comment on this clone: This CDR3 is also generated by other DNA sequences in the sample. V and J are TRBV7-8 and TRBJ2-3; D gene ambiguous. CDR1 SGHVS and CDR2 FQNEAQ come from the germline V gene. V shed 1 base and J shed 1 base, with 9 bases lying between them. The CDR3 covers 15 residues. The CDR3 DNA reads TGTGCCAGCAGCTTAGGTGGTGGGGGCACAGATACGCAGTATTTT. Protein product: CASSLGGGGTDTQYF.

The chain employs TRBV10-2 and TRBJ1-5; 11 bases are shared with TRBD1. CDR1 and CDR2 from the germline V gene are WSHSY and SAAADI. V shed 5 bases, J shed 11 bases, and the junction held 11 bases outside the gene matches. The CDR3 consists of 15 residues. CDR3 in DNA: TGCGCCAGCAGTACCGGGACAGGGGGGAAGAGGACCCAGCATTTT. Its protein is CASSTGTGGKRTQHF.

This rearrangement joins TRBV6-5 to TRBJ2-3; unclear D gene. CDR1 and CDR2 (germline): MNHEY, SVGAGI. V gave up 4 bases and J gave up 3 bases, with 8 bases separating them. The CDR3 is 13 amino acids. DNA of the CDR3: TGTGCCAGCAGTTCCCATATAACAGATACGCAGTATTTT. Translation: CASSSHITDTQYF.

This chain links TRBV27 with TRBJ2-2; TRBD1 is a possible D gene (6 bases). CDR1 and CDR2 (germline): MNHEY, SMNVEV (reference sequence). The CDR3 runs to 15 residues. Trimming shortened V by 6 bases and J by 1 base, and 12 bases separated the two germline ends. CDR3 bases: TGTGCCAGCAGCCCCCGGGACAAGAACACCGGGGAGCTGTTTTTT. The encoded protein is CASSPRDKNTGELFF.

The genes are TRBV6-2 or TRBV6-3 and TRBJ2-2; TRBD1 aligns across 9 bases. This CDR3 has 16 amino acids. J lost 9 bases, V lost 5 bases, and 13 bases had no gene match. Germline V gene sequence: CDR1 MNHEY, CDR2 SVGEGT. CDR3 DNA: TGTGCCAGCAGTACCCCCGGGACAGGGTATGATAGGGAGCTGTTTTTT. It yields the protein CASSTPGTGYDRELFF.

J is TRBJ1-6 and V is TRBV18; 8 positions agree with TRBD1. CDR1 and CDR2 (germline): KGHSH, LQKENI. This CDR3 comprises 15 residues. V lost 6 bases, J lost 7 bases, and 8 bases stayed unmatched. CDR3 sequence reads: CASSPGAGGNSPLHF. The CDR3 DNA sequence: TGTGCCAGCTCCCCAGGGGCAGGGGGCAATTCACCCCTCCACTTT.

This clone was found a few times. The rearrangement joins TRBV11-3 to TRBJ2-7; D is tentatively TRBD1 or TRBD2 (5 bases each). CDR1 and CDR2 (germline): SGHNT, YENEEA. This CDR3 is 16 amino acids long. Trimming shortened V by 1 base and J by 6 bases, and 19 bases separated the two germline ends. The CDR3: CASSLGGQAHGGEQYF. DNA for the CDR3: TGTGCCAGCAGCTTAGGAGGCCAGGCCCATGGGGGCGAGCAGTACTTC.